Presented here are 18 T cell receptor beta chains from one specimen sequenced in a study of sequential checkpoint blockade in melanoma. Specified treatment: randomized to nivolumab then ipilimumab (arm A) or the reverse (arm B). Sequencing used immunoSEQ multiplex PCR; TCRdb keeps in-frame clones, though not all of them. The table records about 22,000 clones, around 25% of them present only once. The specimen was tumor tissue (inferred from file names), collected from a patient given nivolumab and ipilimumab in sequence. All receptors come from a human donor with melanoma.

This clone came up many times. This rearrangement joins TRBV11-3 to TRBJ1-1; D is perhaps TRBD1 (5 bases). The V gene's germline CDR1 is SGHNT and CDR2 YENEEA. The CDR3 is 15 amino acids. V lost 3 bases, J lost 0 bases, and 11 bases lay in between. CDR3 coding DNA: TGTGCCAGCAGCTTGTCGGGAGGGGTGAACACTGAAGCTTTCTTT. Translating gives CASSLSGGVNTEAFF.

J is TRBJ1-5 and V is TRBV19; D is unclear. The CDR3 is 13 residues long. CDR1 LNHDA and CDR2 SQIVND come from the germline V gene (reference sequence). Trimming shortened V by 4 bases and J by 5 bases, and 9 bases separated the two germline ends. CDR3 sequence: CASSKAFDQPQHF. CDR3 in DNA: TGTGCCAGTAGTAAGGCGTTCGATCAGCCCCAGCATTTT.

The chain is built from TRBV18 and TRBJ2-5, with D hard to call. The CDR3 extends over 14 amino acids. Looked up from germline, CDR1 is KGHSH and CDR2 is LQKENI. The germline V and J ends were trimmed by 0 bases and 1 base, with 6 bases remaining between them. The CDR3 sequence is CASSPPAVQETQYF. The CDR3 DNA reads TGTGCCAGCTCACCACCGGCAGTCCAAGAGACCCAGTACTTC. Supplemented by reference TRBV18 and TRBJ2-5, the full variable domain reads NAGVMQNPRHLVRRRGQEARLRCSPMKGHSHVYWYRQLPEEGLKFMVYLQKENIIDESGMPKERFSAEFPKEGPSILRIQQVVRGDSAAYFCASSPPAVQETQYFGPGTRLLVL.

In this sample, this clone turned up a few times. This chain uses TRBV30 with TRBJ1-2; 12 bases fit TRBD1. There are 15 residues in the CDR3. Germline V gene lookup returns CDR1 GTSNPN and CDR2 SVGIG (reference sequence). This CDR3 reads CACIRDRGLFYGYTF. DNA for the CDR3: TGTGCTTGTATCCGGGACAGGGGGCTCTTCTATGGCTACACCTTC. The variable domain in full, completed from reference TRBV30 and TRBJ1-2, reads SQTIHQWPATLVQPVGSPLSLECTVEGTSNPNLYWYRQAAGRGLQLLFYSVGIGQISSEVPQNLSASRPQDRQFILSSKKLLLSDSGFYLCACIRDRGLFYGYTFGSGTRLTVV.

This rearrangement joins TRBV19 to TRBJ2-1; D not certain. Germline CDR1 reads LNHDA; CDR2 reads SQIVND (reference sequence). The CDR3 spans 13 residues. V was pared by 1 base and J by 4 bases, with 5 bases between. The CDR3 is CASSIARYNEQFF. The CDR3 DNA is TGTGCCAGTAGTATAGCCAGATACAATGAGCAGTTCTTC.

The CDR3 protein is CASSRAGQSGDEQFF. The CDR3 DNA follows: TGCGCCAGCAGTAGGGCAGGCCAGTCTGGGGATGAGCAGTTCTTC. V gene TRBV5-1 combines with J gene TRBJ2-1; D unclear. V was pared by 5 bases and J by 8 bases, with 20 bases between. The CDR3 contains 15 residues. Germline loops: CDR1 SGHRS, CDR2 YFSETQ.

In DNA form, the CDR3 reads TGTGCCATCAGTGAGTCAGACAACACTGAAGCTTTCTTT. Its translation is CAISESDNTEAFF. This chain uses TRBV10-3 with TRBJ1-1; D gene ambiguous. CDR1 and CDR2 (germline): ENHRY, SYGVKD. The CDR3 runs to 13 residues. Trimming pared 0 bases from V and 2 bases from J, leaving 4 bases between.

This clone occurred a few times. The rearrangement joins TRBV9 to TRBJ2-3; D may correspond to TRBD1 or TRBD2 (6 bases each). CDR1 SGDLS and CDR2 YYNGEE come from the germline V gene. The ends were cut back, 3 bases at V and 2 bases at J, with 13 bases in the middle. The CDR3 consists of 15 residues. CDR3 amino acids: CASSAGAQLTDTQYF. CDR3 in DNA: TGTGCCAGCAGCGCGGGGGCCCAACTCACAGATACGCAGTATTTT.

This CDR3 is CASSLRLAGNTGELFF. CDR3 DNA sequence: TGTGCCAGCAGCTTAAGGCTAGCGGGGAACACCGGGGAGCTGTTTTTT. The chain couples TRBV11-3 to TRBJ2-2; 8 nucleotides align to TRBD2. J gave up 1 base and V 2 bases, and 3 bases lay outside the gene matches. The CDR3 length is 16 residues. Germline V gene data show CDR1 as SGHNT and CDR2 as YENEEA.

The chain recombines TRBV6-8 with TRBJ1-5, with 11 bases lining up with TRBD1. This CDR3 has 14 residues. Germline CDR1 and CDR2: MNHGY and SAAAGT. Trimming at V came to 5 bases and at J to 7 bases, leaving 4 bases not matched to a gene. The CDR3 bases are TGTGCCAGCAGTCCGGGACAGGGGGTCCAGCCCCAGCATTTT. Translating it yields CASSPGQGVQPQHF.

The V and J genes are TRBV28 and TRBJ1-1, with D perhaps TRBD1 (6 bases). CDR3 size: 14 residues. Trimming took 5 bases from V and 3 from J, leaving 13 bases between them. CDR1 and CDR2 (germline): MDHEN, SYDVKM. CDR3 sequence reads: CASSPQDRYTEAFF. For the CDR3, the DNA is TGTGCCAGCAGTCCTCAGGACAGATACACTGAAGCTTTCTTT.

This chain uses TRBV19 with TRBJ2-2; 12 nucleotides match TRBD1. The germline gives CDR1 LNHDA, CDR2 SQIVND (reference sequence). V dropped 3 bases and J dropped 6; count of bases not matched to a gene: 5. The CDR3 covers 16 residues. CDR3 sequence (DNA): TGTGCCAGTAGTATCGGGACAGGGGGCTTGTCCGGGGAGCTGTTTTTT. This gives the protein CASSIGTGGLSGELFF.

This chain connects TRBV28 to TRBJ2-7, with D uncertain. V was cut by 6 bases and J by 3 bases, with 15 bases left in between. Looked up from germline, CDR1 is MDHEN and CDR2 is SYDVKM. This CDR3 comprises 14 residues. CDR3 amino acids: CASSLQIKVYEQYF. The CDR3, as DNA: TGTGCCAGCAGCCTACAGATTAAAGTCTACGAGCAGTACTTC.

This clone was detected ten times or more. The chain employs TRBV11-3 and TRBJ1-1, with TRBD1 matching over 11 bases. The trim removed 4 bases at V and 4 bases at J, leaving 5 bases unmatched. CDR1 is SGHNT and CDR2 is YENEEA in the germline V gene. The CDR3 extends over 15 amino acids. CDR3 sequence (DNA): TGTGCCAGCAGCTCCGGACAGGGGGCCCTCACTGAAGCTTTCTTT. This encodes CASSSGQGALTEAFF.

This clone was detected only a few times. This chain connects TRBV19 to TRBJ2-6, with D possibly being TRBD1 (5 bases). Germline CDR1 and CDR2: LNHDA and SQIVND (reference sequence). V dropped 8 bases and J dropped 2 bases, with 7 bases sitting between them. CDR3 length: 13 amino acids. The CDR3 DNA reads as TGTGCCAGTCAGGGCACTGGGGCCAACGTCCTGACTTTC. It specifies CASQGTGANVLTF.

The chain is built from TRBV6-8 and TRBJ2-1; 7 nucleotides align to TRBD2. The CDR3 runs 18 residues. The J segment lost 0 bases and the V segment lost 7 bases, leaving 15 bases of the junction unmatched. Per the germline V gene, CDR1 is MNHGY and CDR2 is SAAAGT. The CDR3 nucleotides are TGTGCCAGCAACTTGTTTGGGACTACCTCAAGCTCCTACAATGAGCAGTTCTTC. Its protein product is CASNLFGTTSSSYNEQFF.

The V call is TRBV19, the J call TRBJ2-5; TRBD2 matches 9 bases. V gave up 3 bases and J gave up 0 bases; unmatched junction bases: 5. CDR1 is LNHDA and CDR2 is SQIVND in the germline V gene (reference sequence). The CDR3 is 16 amino acids. The CDR3 DNA reads as TGTGCCAGTAGTATCGCGGCGGGAGGGGACCAAGAGACCCAGTACTTC. It yields the protein CASSIAAGGDQETQYF.

The CDR3: CAISESTGVGEKLFF. The CDR3, as DNA: TGTGCCATCAGTGAGTCGACAGGGGTTGGTGAAAAACTGTTTTTT. This chain uses TRBV10-3 with TRBJ1-4; 8 nucleotides match TRBD1. In germline, CDR1 is ENHRY, CDR2 SYGVKD. The CDR3 runs 15 residues. V trimming: 0 bases; J trimming: 7 bases; junction bases outside the gene matches: 4.